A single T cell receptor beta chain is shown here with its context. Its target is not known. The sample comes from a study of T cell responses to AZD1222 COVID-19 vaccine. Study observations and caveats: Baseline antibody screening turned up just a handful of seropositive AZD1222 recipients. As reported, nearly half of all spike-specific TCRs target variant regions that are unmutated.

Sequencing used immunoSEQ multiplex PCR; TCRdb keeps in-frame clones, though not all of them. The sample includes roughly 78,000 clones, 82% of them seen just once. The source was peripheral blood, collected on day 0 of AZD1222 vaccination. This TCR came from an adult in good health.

CDR3 bases: TGTGCCAGTGGCTTTGGAGGCACAGATACGCAGTATTTT. It yields the protein CASGFGGTDTQYF. The chain couples TRBV19 to TRBJ2-3; D gene uncertain. The germline V gene has CDR1 LNHDA and CDR2 SQIVND (reference sequence). V dropped 8 bases and J dropped 1 base, with 10 bases sitting between them. This CDR3 has 13 amino acids.